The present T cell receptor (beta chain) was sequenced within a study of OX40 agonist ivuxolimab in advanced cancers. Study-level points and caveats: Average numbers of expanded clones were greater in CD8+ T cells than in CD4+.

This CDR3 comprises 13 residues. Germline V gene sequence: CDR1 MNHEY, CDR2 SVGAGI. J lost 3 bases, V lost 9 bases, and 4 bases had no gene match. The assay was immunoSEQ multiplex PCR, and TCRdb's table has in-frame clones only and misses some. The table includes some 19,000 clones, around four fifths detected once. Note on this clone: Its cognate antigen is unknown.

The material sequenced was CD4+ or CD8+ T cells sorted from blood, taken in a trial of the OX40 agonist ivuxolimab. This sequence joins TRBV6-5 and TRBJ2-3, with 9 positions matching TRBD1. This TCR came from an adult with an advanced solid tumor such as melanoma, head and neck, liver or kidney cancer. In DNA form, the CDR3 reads TGTGCCAGTACAGGGGGCCGGACAGATACGCAGTATTTT. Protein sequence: CASTGGRTDTQYF.